The clone carrying this TCR beta chain was found a few times. As originally analysed: The authors estimated nucleated cell counts from reference gene primer amplification. The data were produced by immunoSEQ multiplex PCR, yet TCRdb's version contains in-frame clones alone and is incomplete. That table is the source of V, J and clone size, and D and trimming were worked out from the DNA. The sample consists of 90,000 to 110,000 clones, over 60% of them appearing once. The sample is drawn from a study of blood T cell repertoires in COVID-19. Whole-study context: COVID-19 samples collected from the United States, Italy and Spain covered acute and convalescent phases. The analysed material was cDNA or gDNA that came from T cells, B-cell-depleted T cells, or PBMCs.

The germline CDR1 and CDR2 sequences are LNHNV and YYDKDF (reference sequence). V was pared by 0 bases and J by 7 bases, with 5 bases of the junction left unmatched. CDR3 size: 14 residues. The chain couples TRBV15 to TRBJ2-7; 8 bases fit TRBD2. Specimen: peripheral blood. The sequence was obtained from a human donor in a cohort sampled during active or convalescent COVID-19. CDR3 DNA: TGTGCCACCAGCAGAGACGGGGGGGCCGGTGAGCAGTACTTC. Residues: CATSRDGGAGEQYF.